Listed below are T cell receptor beta chains from one sample, sequenced in a study of OX40 agonist ivuxolimab in advanced cancers. Only in-frame clones appear in the TCRdb table, and some are missing; sequencing was by immunoSEQ multiplex PCR. The sample gives approximately 58,000 clones, 84% of which show up once; roughly 4.4% is in the top ten. Sample: CD4+ or CD8+ T cells sorted from blood, taken in a trial of the OX40 agonist ivuxolimab. The receptors were gathered from an adult with an advanced solid tumor such as melanoma, head and neck, liver or kidney cancer. Each CDR3 is given with its conserved first and last residue. The D gene is left open where the match is weak. Clone size, where shown, is once, few, many, or a class for clones that have expanded.

d_call	clone_size	v_call	j_call	cdr3_aa	cdr3_nt
-	-	TRBV4-2	TRBJ2-2	CASSPAVYTGELFF	TGTGCCAGCAGCCCGGCAGTTTACACCGGGGAGCTGTTTTTT
TRBD1	-	TRBV29-1	TRBJ1-2	CSLEGAPWGYGYTF	TGCAGCCTTGAGGGGGCGCCATGGGGCTATGGCTACACCTTC
-	medium-sized	TRBV2	TRBJ1-5	CASRGGEDQPQHF	TGTGCCAGCAGGGGGGGTGAAGATCAGCCCCAGCATTTT
TRBD1	-	TRBV9	TRBJ1-2	CASSVRDRGHGYTF	TGTGCCAGCAGCGTCCGCGACAGGGGACATGGCTACACCTTC
-	-	TRBV6-5	TRBJ1-3	CASKSDSSGNTIYF	TGTGCCAGCAAATCGGACAGCTCTGGAAACACCATATATTTT
-	-	TRBV5-4	TRBJ1-1	CASSLPGAQNTEAFF	TGTGCCAGCAGCTTGCCGGGGGCGCAGAACACTGAAGCTTTCTTT
-	-	TRBV2	TRBJ2-1	CASSQDSEQFF	TGTGCCAGCAGTCAAGACTCTGAGCAGTTCTTC
-	-	TRBV5-4	TRBJ2-3	CASSPMGRATQYF	TGTGCCAGCAGCCCGATGGGCAGGGCGACGCAGTATTTT
-	-	TRBV14	TRBJ1-4	CASSRIRDEKLFF	TGTGCCAGCAGCCGTATCAGGGACGAAAAACTGTTTTTT
TRBD2	-	TRBV14	TRBJ2-3	CASSQGRASGTTDTQYF	TGTGCCAGCAGCCAAGGCCGGGCCAGCGGGACCACAGATACGCAGTATTTT
TRBD1	-	TRBV29-1	TRBJ2-2	CSVVGQDHTGELFF	TGCAGCGTTGTCGGACAGGATCACACCGGGGAGCTGTTTTTT
-	-	TRBV5-6	TRBJ2-4	CASSLVGFQSKDIQYF	TGTGCCAGCAGCTTGGTTGGGTTCCAAAGTAAGGACATTCAGTACTTC
TRBD2	-	TRBV7-2	TRBJ2-5	CASSLAWSSGATQYF	TGTGCCAGCAGCTTAGCGTGGTCGAGCGGGGCAACCCAGTACTTC
TRBD2	once	TRBV13	TRBJ2-3	CASSPLSGGATDTQYF	TGTGCCAGCAGCCCACTTAGCGGGGGGGCCACAGATACGCAGTATTTT
-	-	TRBV28	TRBJ2-3	CASSLLPTSTDTQYF	TGTGCCAGCAGTTTGTTACCAACGAGCACAGATACGCAGTATTTT
TRBD2	-	TRBV28	TRBJ2-6	CASTGGGAGANVLTF	TGTGCCAGCACCGGCGGGGGGGCTGGGGCCAACGTCCTGACTTTC
-	-	TRBV6-1	TRBJ2-2	CASSELANTGELFF	TGTGCCAGCAGTGAACTAGCTAACACCGGGGAGCTGTTTTTT
TRBD2	once	TRBV14	TRBJ2-3	CASSQTHGGDTQYF	TGTGCCAGCAGCCAAACCCACGGGGGGGATACGCAGTATTTT
-	-	TRBV6-4	TRBJ2-3	CASNLLLAPDTQYF	TGTGCCAGCAACTTACTTCTAGCTCCAGATACGCAGTATTTT
-	-	TRBV19	TRBJ2-2	CASSSGTHNTGELFF	TGTGCCAGTAGTTCCGGGACACACAACACCGGGGAGCTGTTTTTT
TRBD2	-	TRBV6-1	TRBJ2-2	CASSEREGLSITGELFF	TGTGCCAGCAGTGAAAGGGAGGGACTAAGTATCACCGGGGAGCTGTTTTTT
TRBD2	-	TRBV15	TRBJ2-1	CATRRGTTYNEQFF	TGTGCCACCCGGCGGGGGACTACCTACAATGAGCAGTTCTTC
-	-	TRBV7-9	TRBJ1-1	CASRGAAGEAFF	TGTGCCAGCAGAGGGGCCGCGGGTGAAGCTTTCTTT
TRBD1	-	TRBV27	TRBJ2-7	CASSLPGAGGFDEQYF	TGTGCCAGCAGTTTGCCCGGGGCAGGGGGCTTCGACGAGCAGTACTTC
-	-	TRBV28	TRBJ1-2	CASGGGSSYTF	TGTGCCAGCGGGGGGGGTTCCAGCTACACCTTC
-	-	TRBV11-2	TRBJ1-2	CASSFPGRGYTF	TGTGCCAGCAGCTTTCCGGGGCGCGGCTACACCTTC
-	-	TRBV9	TRBJ2-3	CASSVGGDLTDTQYF	TGTGCCAGCAGCGTAGGGGGGGACCTCACAGATACGCAGTATTTT
TRBD2	-	TRBV14	TRBJ2-2	CASSRRLAGVSGELFF	TGTGCCAGCAGCCGCCGACTAGCGGGAGTTTCCGGGGAGCTGTTTTTT
TRBD1	-	TRBV7-2	TRBJ1-1	CASSLGQGSTEAFF	TGTGCCAGCAGCTTAGGACAGGGATCCACTGAAGCTTTCTTT
-	-	TRBV27	TRBJ2-7	CASRKQVSYEQYF	TGTGCCAGCAGAAAACAGGTCTCCTACGAGCAGTACTTC
-	-	TRBV11-2	TRBJ2-7	CASSLYLSSYEQYF	TGTGCCAGCAGCTTATATCTGAGCTCCTACGAGCAGTACTTC
TRBD1	-	TRBV13	TRBJ1-6	CASSRGTGGSPLHF	TGTGCCAGCAGCCGGGGGACAGGGGGTTCACCCCTCCACTTT
-	-	TRBV7-9	TRBJ2-7	CASSLDVGAGEQYF	TGTGCCAGCAGCTTAGACGTGGGGGCGGGGGAGCAGTACTTC
-	-	TRBV6-4	TRBJ1-1	CASSQGVNTEAFF	TGTGCCAGCAGTCAAGGGGTGAACACTGAAGCTTTCTTT
TRBD2	-	TRBV9	TRBJ2-3	CASSGLAGGTDTQYF	TGTGCCAGCAGCGGACTAGCGGGGGGCACAGATACGCAGTATTTT
-	-	TRBV29-1	TRBJ1-2	CSVDGAPYGYTF	TGCAGCGTTGACGGGGCTCCGTATGGCTACACCTTC
-	-	TRBV2	TRBJ1-5	CASSELGHSNQPQHF	TGTGCCAGCAGTGAATTGGGTCATAGCAATCAGCCCCAGCATTTT
TRBD1	-	TRBV15	TRBJ2-7	CATSPRDSSYEQYF	TGTGCCACCAGCCCCCGGGACAGTTCCTACGAGCAGTACTTC
TRBD2	-	TRBV19	TRBJ2-3	CASTLSGRWGTDTQYF	TGTGCCAGTACTCTTAGCGGGAGGTGGGGGACAGATACGCAGTATTTT
-	once	TRBV7-9	TRBJ2-7	CASSLVAGRGDYEQYF	TGTGCCAGCAGCTTAGTGGCAGGCAGAGGGGACTACGAGCAGTACTTC
-	-	TRBV28	TRBJ2-7	CASSRGVGANSYEQYF	TGTGCCAGCAGTCGCGGGGTTGGGGCTAATTCCTACGAGCAGTACTTC
-	-	TRBV19	TRBJ1-4	CASSILQGPNEKLFF	TGTGCCAGTAGTATACTCCAGGGACCTAATGAAAAACTGTTTTTT
TRBD1	-	TRBV7-2	TRBJ2-7	CASSQPGTVRYEQYF	TGTGCCAGCAGCCAACCCGGGACAGTAAGATACGAGCAGTACTTC
-	-	TRBV29-1	TRBJ2-3	CSVGGAVGYTDTQYF	TGCAGCGTGGGGGGGGCGGTAGGGTATACAGATACGCAGTATTTT
-	-	TRBV9	TRBJ1-3	CASSEGGYGNTIYF	TGTGCCAGCAGCGAGGGGGGGTATGGAAACACCATATATTTT
TRBD2	-	TRBV2	TRBJ2-1	CASSYRGTSGTGGMRQFF	TGTGCCAGCAGTTACAGGGGGACTAGCGGGACGGGTGGAATGAGGCAGTTCTTC
-	few	TRBV29-1	TRBJ1-1	CSVGGQGGTLSEAFF	TGCAGCGTTGGGGGGCAGGGAGGGACACTGTCTGAAGCTTTCTTT
TRBD1	-	TRBV5-6	TRBJ1-2	CASSPGTGSRTYGYTF	TGTGCCAGCAGCCCTGGGACAGGGTCAAGAACTTATGGCTACACCTTC
-	-	TRBV28	TRBJ2-7	CASSLGRAGSYEQYF	TGTGCCAGCAGTTTAGGACGAGCGGGCTCCTACGAGCAGTACTTC
-	-	TRBV11-3	TRBJ2-1	CASSLERSNEQFF	TGTGCCAGCAGCTTAGAACGGTCAAATGAGCAGTTCTTC
-	-	TRBV5-8	TRBJ1-4	CASSALRGGSEKLFF	TGTGCCAGCAGCGCATTAAGGGGAGGAAGTGAAAAACTGTTTTTT
-	-	TRBV13	TRBJ2-5	CASSPRQSLQETQYF	TGTGCCAGCAGTCCGAGACAGAGCCTCCAAGAGACCCAGTACTTC
-	-	TRBV6-4	TRBJ2-5	CASSEGVGDQETQYF	TGTGCCAGCAGTGAAGGGGTGGGAGACCAAGAGACCCAGTACTTC
TRBD2	-	TRBV28	TRBJ2-5	CASSLYSGRETQYF	TGTGCCAGCAGTTTATATAGCGGGAGGGAGACCCAGTACTTC
-	-	TRBV4-1	TRBJ2-5	CASSGFGGRETQYF	TGCGCCAGCAGCGGCTTTGGGGGCCGAGAGACCCAGTACTTC
TRBD1	-	TRBV7-3	TRBJ1-1	CASIGGDRGWSTEAFF	TGTGCCAGCATCGGCGGGGACAGGGGCTGGAGTACTGAAGCTTTCTTT
-	-	TRBV11-2	TRBJ2-1	CASSLQGSYEQFF	TGTGCCAGCAGCTTACAAGGGAGTTATGAGCAGTTCTTC
TRBD1	-	TRBV18	TRBJ1-6	CASSREGQGNSPLHF	TGTGCCAGCTCCCGGGAGGGACAGGGGAATTCACCCCTCCACTTT
TRBD2	-	TRBV19	TRBJ2-3	CASSLQLASLTDTQYF	TGTGCCAGTAGTTTACAACTAGCGTCATTGACAGATACGCAGTATTTT